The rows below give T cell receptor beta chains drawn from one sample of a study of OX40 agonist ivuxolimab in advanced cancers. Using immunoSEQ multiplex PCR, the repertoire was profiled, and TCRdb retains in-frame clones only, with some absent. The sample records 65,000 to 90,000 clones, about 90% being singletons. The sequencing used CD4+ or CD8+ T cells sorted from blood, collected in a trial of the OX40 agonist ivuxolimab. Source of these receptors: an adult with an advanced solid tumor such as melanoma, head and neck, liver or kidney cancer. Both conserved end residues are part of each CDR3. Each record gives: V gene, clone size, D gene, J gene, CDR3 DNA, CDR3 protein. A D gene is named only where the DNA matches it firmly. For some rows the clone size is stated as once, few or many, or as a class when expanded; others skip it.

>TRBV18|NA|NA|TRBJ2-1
TGTGCCAGCTCACCACGGGCCTCACGCCCCTACAATGAGCAGTTCTTC
CASSPRASRPYNEQFF
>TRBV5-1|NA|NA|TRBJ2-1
TGCGCCAGCAGCTTGGTTCCGGGATGGTTAAATGAGCAGTTCTTC
CASSLVPGWLNEQFF
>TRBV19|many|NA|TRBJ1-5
TGTGCCAGTACCGTCGGGACCCAGGGCAATCAGCCCCAGCATTTT
CASTVGTQGNQPQHF
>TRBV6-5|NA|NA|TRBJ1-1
TGTGCCAGCAGTCATCAGGGAACTGAAGCTTTCTTT
CASSHQGTEAFF
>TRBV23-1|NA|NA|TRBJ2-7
TGCGCCAGCAGTCAATCGCTACCCCTTTACGAGCAGTACTTC
CASSQSLPLYEQYF
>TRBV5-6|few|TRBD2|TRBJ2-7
TGTGCCAGCAGCTTGACCGGGACTAGCGACGAGCAGTACTTC
CASSLTGTSDEQYF
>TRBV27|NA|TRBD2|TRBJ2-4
TGTGCCAGCAGCAGGAAAGCGGGGCGGGGAAACATTCAGTACTTC
CASSRKAGRGNIQYF
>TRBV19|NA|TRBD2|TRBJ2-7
TGTGCCAGCAGTAGCGGGACAAAAACCTACGAGCAGTACTTC
CASSSGTKTYEQYF
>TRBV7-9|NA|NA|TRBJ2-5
TGTGCCAGCAGCGCATCTTTCAGGGGCGCCTATCAAGAGACCCAGTACTTC
CASSASFRGAYQETQYF
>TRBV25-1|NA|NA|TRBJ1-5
TGTGCCAGCAGTGGTTTAGCAGGGTCGAACCAGCCCCAGCATTTT
CASSGLAGSNQPQHF